This paragraph covers one T cell receptor beta chain sequence. This sample is part of a study of control samples from healthy donors and cancer patients. Assay: immunoSEQ multiplex PCR; the TCRdb copy retains only in-frame clones and omits some. The data hold 200,000 to 250,000 clones, with around 94% observed a single time. Sequenced input: blood. This TCR was recovered from a man aged 45 to 65 in good health.

The CDR3 DNA sequence: TGTGCCAGCAGGCAAGCACAGGGCGTTTTGCTGAACACTGAAGCTTTCTTT. Translating gives CASRQAQGVLLNTEAFF. The chain links TRBV5-5 to TRBJ1-1; possible D gene TRBD1, 6 bases. V lost 5 bases to trimming and J lost 0 bases, with 20 bases between them. Germline V lookup: CDR1 SGHKS, CDR2 YYEKEE (reference sequence). The CDR3 extends over 17 amino acids.